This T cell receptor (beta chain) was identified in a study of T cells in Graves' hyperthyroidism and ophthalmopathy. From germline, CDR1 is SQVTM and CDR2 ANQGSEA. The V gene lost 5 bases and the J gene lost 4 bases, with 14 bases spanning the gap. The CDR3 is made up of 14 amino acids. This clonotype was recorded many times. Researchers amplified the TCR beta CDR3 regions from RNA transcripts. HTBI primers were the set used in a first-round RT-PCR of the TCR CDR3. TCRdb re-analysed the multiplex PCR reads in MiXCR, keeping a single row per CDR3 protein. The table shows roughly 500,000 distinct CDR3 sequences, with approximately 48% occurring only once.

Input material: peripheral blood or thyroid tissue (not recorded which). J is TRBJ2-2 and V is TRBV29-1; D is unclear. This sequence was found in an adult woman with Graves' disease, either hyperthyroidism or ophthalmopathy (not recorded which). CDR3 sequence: CSVRSTGRTGELFF. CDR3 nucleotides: TGCAGCGTTCGGTCTACGGGCCGCACCGGGGAGCTGTTTTTT.